This T cell receptor beta chain was captured by sequencing in a study of cytotoxic CD8 clonotypes in ibrutinib-treated CLL. Across the study: The patient breakdown showed roughly ten relapsed/refractory and some 16 treatment-naive cases, with about 18 IGHV unmutated.

The CDR3 sequence is 12 residues long. Looked up from germline, CDR1 is SGHNT and CDR2 is YYREEE (reference sequence). Trimming cost V 0 bases and J 8 bases, with 8 bases left between them. The repertoire was sequenced with immunoSEQ multiplex PCR; TCRdb's copy has only in-frame clones and lacks some. The top ten clones hold around 2.1% of a sample with 100,000 to 150,000 clones, 80% to 90% of them seen once. The source material was PBMCs, sampled after 24 months of ibrutinib treatment. This receptor was identified in a human donor with chronic lymphocytic leukemia. The chain uses TRBV5-4 and TRBJ1-1, with D hard to call. The chain's CDR3 is CASSLDGIEAFF. The CDR3, as DNA: TGTGCCAGCAGCTTGGACGGTATAGAAGCTTTCTTT. The entire variable domain, with the rest obtained from reference TRBV5-4 and TRBJ1-1, is as follows: ETGVTQSPTHLIKTRGQQVTLRCSSQSGHNTVSWYQQALGQGPQFIFQYYREEENGRGNFPPRFSGLQFPNYSSELNVNALELDDSALYLCASSLDGIEAFFGQGTRLTVV.